The 29 T cell receptor beta chains in this list originate from one sample, sequenced in a study of cytomegalovirus exposure and HLA in healthy donors. The PCR employed 60 Vbeta primers together with 13 Jbeta primers. Some clones are missing from TCRdb's copy, which holds only in-frame ones; the method was immunoSEQ multiplex PCR. The sample carries about 90,000 clones, 67% recorded once. The sample taken for sequencing was PBMCs. The receptor set was obtained from a man aged 30 to 39 in good health and CMV-seronegative.

The V gene is TRBV7-9, the J gene TRBJ1-1, with D perhaps matching TRBD1 (6 bases). Germline V gene sequence: CDR1 SEHNR, CDR2 FQNEAQ (reference sequence). The CDR3 runs 15 residues. V dropped 2 bases and J dropped 0 bases, with 10 bases sitting between them. CDR3 nucleotides: TGTGCCAGCAGCTTATTCACAGGGATGAACACTGAAGCTTTCTTT. Its protein product is CASSLFTGMNTEAFF.

In its sample, this clone was seen a few times. V and J are TRBV7-7 and TRBJ2-2; the match to TRBD1 covers 9 bases. The CDR3 sequence is 15 residues long. CDR1 SSHAT and CDR2 FNYEAQ come from the germline V gene (reference sequence). Trimming at V came to 5 bases and at J to 3 bases, leaving 4 bases not matched to a gene. CDR3 sequence: CASSPGTGYTGELFF. For the CDR3, the DNA is TGTGCCAGCAGCCCGGGGACAGGGTACACCGGGGAGCTGTTTTTT.

The chain recombines TRBV5-5 with TRBJ1-2, with 7 bases aligning to TRBD1. In germline, CDR1 is SGHKS, CDR2 YYEKEE (reference sequence). This CDR3 has 15 residues. Germline trimming cut 0 bases from V and 3 bases from J; bases unmatched to any gene: 5. CDR3 sequence (DNA): TGTGCCAGCAGCTTGGGTGACAGGGTAGACTATGGCTACACCTTC. It specifies CASSLGDRVDYGYTF.

This clone was counted many times. A read error may account for a junction end that differs from germline. V gene TRBV7-3 combines with J gene TRBJ1-1, with 9 bases that match TRBD1. This CDR3 is 15 amino acids long. Germline CDR1 is SGHTA and CDR2 is FQGTGA. The CDR3 sequence: CASSVTGGMNTEAFF. In DNA, the CDR3 is TGTGCCAGCAGCGTAACAGGGGGCATGAACACTGAAGCTTTCTTT.

This sequence joins TRBV18 and TRBJ1-1; the D gene is possibly TRBD1 (5 bases). V was shortened by 6 bases and J by 0 bases, with 17 bases between the two germline ends. The CDR3 covers 16 residues. Germline V gene sequence: CDR1 KGHSH, CDR2 LQKENI. In nucleotides, the CDR3 is TGTGCCAGCTCCTATACTCTACAGGCATTGAACACTGAAGCTTTCTTT. Translation gives CASSYTLQALNTEAFF.

The chain has TRBV13 and TRBJ1-1; D call uncertain. The V and J ends lost 0 bases and 11 bases respectively, with 13 bases between them. This CDR3 region has 13 residues. Germline V gene lookup returns CDR1 PRHDT and CDR2 FYEKMQ (reference sequence). Here the CDR3 DNA reads TGTGCCAGCAGCTTAGGTGGGGAGTGGTGGGCTTTCTTT. Amino acids: CASSLGGEWWAFF.

This rearrangement joins TRBV11-3 to TRBJ2-1; D perhaps matches TRBD1 (5 bases). There are 13 residues in the CDR3. CDR1 SGHNT and CDR2 YENEEA come from the germline V gene. Trimming took 4 bases from V and 7 from J, leaving 11 bases between them. The CDR3 spells CASSSQTANEQFF. For the CDR3, the DNA is TGTGCCAGCAGCTCACAGACAGCGAATGAGCAGTTCTTC.

This clone has only a few counts. This CDR3 is CASSLAGSEKLFF. In nucleotides, the CDR3 is TGTGCCAGCAGCTTAGCGGGCAGTGAAAAACTGTTTTTT. J is TRBJ1-4 and V is TRBV7-9; the D is unclear. Germline V gene sequence: CDR1 SEHNR, CDR2 FQNEAQ (reference sequence). V was trimmed by 0 bases and J by 7 bases, leaving 6 bases between them. The CDR3 sequence is 13 residues long.

Here the CDR3 reads CASSQRSGRVYEQFF. DNA of the CDR3: TGTGCCAGCAGCCAACGCAGCGGGAGGGTATATGAGCAGTTCTTC. V usage is TRBV6-5 and J usage is TRBJ2-1; 10 nucleotides align to TRBD2. Germline CDR1 MNHEY, CDR2 SVGAGI. The CDR3 spans 15 residues. Germline trimming cut 6 bases from V and 8 bases from J; bases unmatched to any gene: 10.

This clone was counted once. Here the CDR3 DNA reads TGTGCCAGCAGTTCAGGGGGCGACAATCAGCCCCAGCATTTT. Amino acids: CASSSGGDNQPQHF. The V gene is TRBV27, the J gene TRBJ1-5; 8 bases are shared with TRBD1. This CDR3 has 14 residues. V dropped 4 bases and J dropped 3; count of bases not matched to a gene: 2. The germline gives CDR1 MNHEY, CDR2 SMNVEV (reference sequence).

This clone was seen a few times. The chain links TRBV5-5 to TRBJ2-5, with 8 positions matching TRBD1. The germline CDR1 and CDR2 sequences are SGHKS and YYEKEE (reference sequence). J lost 3 bases, V lost 1 base, and 8 bases had no gene match. CDR3 length: 16 amino acids. The CDR3 is CASSLRGQVREETQYF. CDR3 DNA sequence: TGTGCCAGCAGCTTGCGGGGACAGGTGAGAGAAGAGACCCAGTACTTC.

Concerning this clone itself: The sample carries other DNA sequences with the same CDR3. The chain uses TRBV27 and TRBJ2-7, with a weak D call TRBD1 (6 bases). Looked up from germline, CDR1 is MNHEY and CDR2 is SMNVEV (reference sequence). Trimming removed 5 bases at V and 2 bases at J, with 10 bases between. This CDR3 spans 13 amino acids. Written as DNA, the CDR3 is TGTGCCAGCAGTATTACAGGGACCTACGAGCAGTACTTC. It yields the protein CASSITGTYEQYF.

This chain joins TRBV5-1 and TRBJ1-1; D may be TRBD1 (5 bases). The CDR3 is made up of 15 amino acids. Trimming removed 0 bases from V and 1 base from J, with 10 bases in between. Germline CDR1 SGHRS, CDR2 YFSETQ. CDR3 sequence (DNA): TGCGCCAGCAGCTTGGGTGCAGGGAAGAACACTGAAGCTTTCTTT. This sequence encodes CASSLGAGKNTEAFF. The entire variable domain, with the rest obtained from reference TRBV5-1 and TRBJ1-1, is as follows: KAGVTQTPRYLIKTRGQQVTLSCSPISGHRSVSWYQQTPGQGLQFLFEYFSETQRNKGNFPGRFSGRQFSNSRSEMNVSTLELGDSALYLCASSLGAGKNTEAFFGQGTRLTVV.

This clone was recorded a few times. The rearrangement links TRBV19 to TRBJ1-1, with D possibly matching TRBD1 (6 bases). V shed 9 bases and J shed 4 bases, with 15 bases lying between them. Per the germline V gene, CDR1 is LNHDA and CDR2 is SQIVND (reference sequence). The CDR3 length is 13 residues. As DNA, the CDR3 is TGTGCCAGCAACAGGGTAGGGAGCACTGAAGCTTTCTTT. It is translated as CASNRVGSTEAFF.

The rearrangement joins TRBV9 to TRBJ1-1; no firm D call. Between the trimmed V and J ends, which lost 3 bases and 1 base, there was a span of 10 bases. The germline CDR1 and CDR2 sequences are SGDLS and YYNGEE. There are 14 residues in the CDR3. Here the CDR3 reads CASSAFQKNTEAFF. In nucleotides, the CDR3 is TGTGCCAGCAGCGCCTTTCAGAAGAACACTGAAGCTTTCTTT.

The chain recombines TRBV9 with TRBJ2-3; 8 nucleotides line up with TRBD1. Germline CDR1 and CDR2: SGDLS and YYNGEE. CDR3 length equals 14 residues. Trimming removed 3 bases from V and 5 bases from J; junction bases left unmatched: 5. CDR3 protein: CASSADRDQDTQYF. As DNA, the CDR3 is TGTGCCAGCAGCGCGGACAGGGATCAAGATACGCAGTATTTT.

CDR3 protein: CASSRTGGMNTEAFF. The CDR3 coding sequence is TGTGCCAGCAGCCGGACAGGGGGAATGAACACTGAAGCTTTCTTT. The gene calls are TRBV6-5 and TRBJ1-1, with 10 bases matching TRBD1. V was clipped by 6 bases and J by 0 bases; unmatched bases: 4. This CDR3 is 15 amino acids long. The germline V gene encodes CDR1 MNHEY and CDR2 SVGAGI.

The chain has TRBV5-6 and TRBJ1-1; weak D call: TRBD1 (5 bases). V shed 3 bases and J shed 3 bases, with 12 bases lying between them. The germline V gene has CDR1 SGHDT and CDR2 YYEEEE. The CDR3 spans 14 residues. CDR3 sequence (DNA): TGTGCCAGCAGCTCCTGGGACTCATACACTGAAGCTTTCTTT. The encoded protein is CASSSWDSYTEAFF.

In regard to this clone: Other DNA sequences in this sample translate to the same CDR3. The chain couples TRBV4-1 to TRBJ2-2; D gene ambiguous. Germline assignment: CDR1 MGHRA and CDR2 YSYEKL. The CDR3 loop spans 14 amino acids. Trimming cost V 1 base and J 2 bases, with 5 bases left between them. The CDR3 nucleotides are TGCGCCAGCAGCCAAGCAGGCAACACCGGGGAGCTGTTTTTT. Translating it yields CASSQAGNTGELFF.

The J gene is TRBJ2-7, the V gene TRBV28; no firm D call. Trimming cost V 6 bases and J 5 bases, with 14 bases left between them. There are 13 residues in the CDR3. Germline lookup yields CDR1 MDHEN and CDR2 SYDVKM. This chain's CDR3 is CASSQLTVNEQYF. In DNA, the CDR3 is TGTGCCAGCAGCCAGCTTACAGTTAACGAGCAGTACTTC.

The chain uses TRBV7-3 and TRBJ2-5, with 8 bases that match TRBD2. Germline V gene lookup returns CDR1 SGHTA and CDR2 FQGTGA. The CDR3 contains 15 residues. The V gene end was trimmed by 1 base and the J gene end by 2 bases; junction bases not matched to a gene: 3. The CDR3 protein is CASSLIAGQQETQYF. The CDR3 DNA reads as TGTGCCAGCAGCTTAATAGCGGGGCAACAAGAGACCCAGTACTTC.

V is TRBV6-4 and J is TRBJ1-3; 7 positions agree with TRBD1. Germline V gene lookup returns CDR1 MRHNA and CDR2 SNTAGT. The CDR3 is made up of 15 amino acids. V dropped 0 bases and J dropped 2; count of bases not matched to a gene: 1. Written as DNA, the CDR3 is TGTGCCAGCAGTGACTCCCAGGGGGCTGGAAACACCATATATTTT. It yields the protein CASSDSQGAGNTIYF.

The chain joins TRBV27 to TRBJ2-3, with 8 bases identical to TRBD2. This CDR3 has 15 amino acids. Trimming at V came to 5 bases and at J to 6 bases, leaving 10 bases not matched to a gene. Germline CDR1 reads MNHEY; CDR2 reads SMNVEV (reference sequence). The CDR3 protein is CASSPLVGGRDTQYF. In DNA form, the CDR3 reads TGTGCCAGCAGTCCCTTAGTCGGCGGGAGGGATACGCAGTATTTT.

This clone was seen only a few times. The rearrangement links TRBV19 to TRBJ2-1, with 11 bases identical to TRBD2. V lost 4 bases and J lost 6; bases outside the gene matches: 5. Germline loops: CDR1 LNHDA, CDR2 SQIVND (reference sequence). The CDR3 contains 15 residues. CDR3: CASSTLAGGPNEQFF. In DNA, the CDR3 is TGTGCCAGTAGTACCTTAGCGGGGGGGCCCAATGAGCAGTTCTTC.

This clone turned up a few times. This chain links TRBV18 with TRBJ1-4; the D is unclear. V shed 3 bases and J shed 6 bases, with 11 bases lying between them. Germline values: CDR1 KGHSH, CDR2 LQKENI. The CDR3 covers 14 residues. The CDR3 loop is CASSPLGGYEKLFF. The DNA of the CDR3 is TGTGCCAGCTCACCCCTCGGCGGTTATGAAAAACTGTTTTTT. Full variable domain (remainder filled in from reference TRBV18 and TRBJ1-4): NAGVMQNPRHLVRRRGQEARLRCSPMKGHSHVYWYRQLPEEGLKFMVYLQKENIIDESGMPKERFSAEFPKEGPSILRIQQVVRGDSAAYFCASSPLGGYEKLFFGSGTQLSVL.

The chain recombines TRBV30 with TRBJ1-1; unclear D gene. The ends were cut back, 1 base at V and 8 bases at J, with 8 bases in the middle. The CDR3 has 11 residues. Germline CDR1 and CDR2: GTSNPN and SVGIG (reference sequence). The CDR3 reads CAWSEGGEAFF. The CDR3 bases are TGTGCCTGGAGTGAAGGAGGAGAAGCTTTCTTT.

The J gene is TRBJ1-2, the V gene TRBV7-9; D is uncertain. CDR1 and CDR2 from the germline V gene are SEHNR and FQNEAQ (reference sequence). The CDR3 is made up of 12 amino acids. Deletions cut 1 base from V and 6 bases from J, with 6 bases between. In DNA, the CDR3 is TGTGCCAGCAGCTTAGTATGGCATGGCTACACCTTC. It translates to CASSLVWHGYTF.

This clone has just a few counts. V is TRBV28 and J is TRBJ1-1; the match to TRBD1 covers 7 bases. The length of the CDR3 is 14 residues. Germline V gene sequence: CDR1 MDHEN, CDR2 SYDVKM. The V gene end was trimmed by 5 bases and the J gene end by 0 bases; junction bases not matched to a gene: 3. CDR3 sequence reads: CASSTTGVNTEAFF. In DNA, the CDR3 is TGTGCCAGCAGTACTACAGGGGTGAACACTGAAGCTTTCTTT.

In DNA, the CDR3 is TGTGCCTGGAGCCTCGGAGGGGGGGGCTTTGATGGCTACACCTTC. This encodes CAWSLGGGGFDGYTF. This chain connects TRBV30 to TRBJ1-2; TRBD1 might be the D (6 bases). This CDR3 is built from 15 residues. Trimming removed 3 bases at V and 6 bases at J, with 20 bases between. Germline V CDR1 and CDR2: GTSNPN, SVGIG (reference sequence).